This T cell receptor (beta chain) was found in a study of cytomegalovirus exposure and HLA in healthy donors. There are 17 residues in the CDR3. Germline V CDR1 and CDR2: SGHTA, FQGNSA. Trimming stripped 4 bases from V and 2 bases from J, with 19 bases between. The PCR was carried out with 60 Vbeta primers and 13 Jbeta primers. Clones were sequenced by immunoSEQ multiplex PCR, and TCRdb holds only the in-frame ones, with some missing. The table records about 96,000 clones, 65% to 85% of them present only once. Study-level findings and limits: The authors considered a cluster of highly shared sequence variants likely to be a sequencing artifact.

This clone has just one count. The antigen is undetermined. The chain uses TRBV7-2 and TRBJ2-3, with D tentatively TRBD2 (6 bases). The sequenced sample was PBMCs. This TCR was sampled from a woman aged 65 to 85 in good health and CMV-seropositive. CDR3: CASSSTRVLAFTDTQYF. The DNA for the CDR3 is TGTGCCAGCAGCTCCACCAGGGTACTAGCTTTCACAGATACGCAGTATTTT.